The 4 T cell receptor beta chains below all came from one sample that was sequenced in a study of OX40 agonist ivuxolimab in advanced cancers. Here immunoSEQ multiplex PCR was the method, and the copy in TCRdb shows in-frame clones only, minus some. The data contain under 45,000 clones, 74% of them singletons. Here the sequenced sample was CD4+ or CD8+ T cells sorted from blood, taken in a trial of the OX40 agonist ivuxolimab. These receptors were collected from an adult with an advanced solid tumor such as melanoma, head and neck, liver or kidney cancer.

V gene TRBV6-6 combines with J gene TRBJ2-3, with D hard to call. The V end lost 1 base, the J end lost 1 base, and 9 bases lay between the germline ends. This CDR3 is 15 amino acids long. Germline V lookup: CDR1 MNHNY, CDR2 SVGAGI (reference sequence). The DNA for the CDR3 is TGTGCCAGCAGTTACTGGGCTACGGGCACAGATACGCAGTATTTT. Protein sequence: CASSYWATGTDTQYF.

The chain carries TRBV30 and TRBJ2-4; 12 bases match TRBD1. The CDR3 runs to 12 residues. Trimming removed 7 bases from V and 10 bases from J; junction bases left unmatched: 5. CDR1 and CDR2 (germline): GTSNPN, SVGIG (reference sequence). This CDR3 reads CASGQGAGIQYF. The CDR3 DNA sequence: TGTGCCTCGGGACAGGGGGCCGGAATTCAGTACTTC.

As DNA, the CDR3 is TGTGCCAGCAGCTTGGGACAGAACTACGAGCAGTACTTC. It encodes CASSLGQNYEQYF. The chain combines TRBV5-6 with TRBJ2-7; D is perhaps TRBD1 (5 bases). From germline, CDR1 is SGHDT and CDR2 YYEEEE. There are 13 residues in the CDR3. V lost 0 bases and J 3 bases, leaving 7 bases between the germline ends.

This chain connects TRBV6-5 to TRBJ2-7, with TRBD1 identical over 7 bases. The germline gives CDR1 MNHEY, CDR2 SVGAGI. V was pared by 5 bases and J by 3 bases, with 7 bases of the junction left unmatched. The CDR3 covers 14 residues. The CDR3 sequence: CASSQGQARYEQYF. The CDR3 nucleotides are TGTGCCAGCAGTCAAGGACAGGCACGCTACGAGCAGTACTTC.